The source of this TCR beta chain is a study of beta chain features in type 1 diabetes. Study findings and constraints: At VDJ recombination sites, type 1 diabetes patients had fewer insertions and more deleted nucleotides. Type 1 diabetes patients had TCRB CDR3s that were shorter (moderately but significantly so) in all four CD4+ subsets.

The investigators reverse transcribed all of the isolated RNA, so they sequenced expressed TCRB transcripts. About 3.7 million reads per sample were averaged for naive, central memory and regulatory samples. TCRdb keeps only in-frame clones here, not all; method: immunoSEQ multiplex PCR. The sample consists of over 300,000 clones, less than 10% of them appearing once. This CDR3 comprises 11 residues. The V gene's germline CDR1 is DFQATT and CDR2 SNEGSKA (reference sequence). V lost 3 bases and J lost 13, with 12 bases in between. The sample holds many counts of this clone. Its antigen is not identified.

Sequenced material: central memory CD4+ T cells from blood. The gene calls are TRBV20-1 and TRBJ2-2, with D perhaps TRBD2 (5 bases). The receptor was derived from a woman in her late teens or twenties in good health. The CDR3 sequence: CSASGVGGLFF. The CDR3 DNA follows: TGCAGTGCTAGCGGGGTGGGCGGGCTGTTTTTT.